Sequencing of this T cell receptor beta chain was carried out in a study of CD8 T cells in ankylosing spondylitis. The TCR beta libraries were generated through quantitative 5'-RACE incorporating molecular barcodes. TCRdb fed the 5' RACE reads into MiXCR, producing one record per CDR3 protein. The sample has 350,000 to 450,000 distinct CDR3 sequences, 25% to 30% seen once. V lost 3 bases, J lost 0 bases, and 5 bases stayed unmatched. CDR1 and CDR2 (germline): SGHVS, FQNEAQ. The CDR3 totals 16 residues. Study-level points and caveats: Reported data indicate significant enrichment of disease-linked clones within matched ankylosing spondylitis synovial fluid. Clones that were linked to disease were CD8+ and were relatively rare in peripheral blood. Previous work reported some of these motif variants in the synovial fluid and blood of reactive arthritis. Among TCR beta sequences, a motif of several highly homologous variants appeared characteristic of ankylosing spondylitis blood.

Comment on this clonotype: As yet, its antigen is unknown.

The V gene is TRBV7-8, the J gene TRBJ1-2; 9 bases align to TRBD1. The sample taken for sequencing was blood, either unsorted or a sorted T cell fraction (not recorded which). This TCR was recovered from a male donor with ankylosing spondylitis. CDR3 sequence: CASSFEDRGANYGYTF. In DNA form, the CDR3 reads TGTGCCAGCAGCTTCGAGGACAGGGGAGCTAACTATGGCTACACCTTC.